Listed here is a single T cell receptor beta chain. The antigen remains undetermined. This sample was taken from a study of vaccination and CD4 T cells after COVID-19. Study-level background: Post-COVID draws followed diagnosis by a median around 97 days (range 35 to 161). Culture controls were given either a CEFX pool, an HIV-1 Nef pool, or no peptide.

Sequencing of the DNA from cultured CD4+ T cells was carried out with the Oncomine TCR Beta short-read assay. It was cultured CD4+ T cells from which genomic DNA was extracted. TCRdb called the PCR reads again in MiXCR, with one record for every CDR3 protein. The repertoire holds 7,000 or so distinct CDR3 sequences, with roughly 40% as singletons. The CDR3 length is 13 residues. Germline lookup yields CDR1 SEHNR and CDR2 FQNEAQ (reference sequence). J was trimmed by 6 bases and V by 5 bases; bases with no gene match: 6. Treatment reported: approximately 10-day PBMC culture with coronavirus spike peptide pools or control peptides (ViraFEST assay). CD4+ T cells that came from the unexposed donor were collected before the COVID-19 pandemic (2011-2018). General observations from the study: For convalescent patients, 304 of the 307 vaccine-specific clones analyzed were classified as spike mono-reactive.

Sequencing was carried out using CD4+ T cells from blood, cultured in vitro. This receptor was taken from a human donor in good health. V usage is TRBV7-9 and J usage is TRBJ1-2, with 7 bases identical to TRBD1. CDR3 residues: CASSHNTGDGYTF. DNA for the CDR3: TGTGCCAGCAGCCATAATACAGGGGATGGCTACACCTTC.